What follows are 25 T cell receptor beta chains derived from one specimen sequenced in a study of T cells in Graves' hyperthyroidism and ophthalmopathy. Amplification yielded TCR beta CDR3 regions, with RNA transcripts as the source. HTBI primers drove first-round RT-PCR of the TCR CDR3. TCRdb re-analysed the multiplex PCR reads in MiXCR, keeping a single row per CDR3 protein. The table records 110,000 to 150,000 distinct CDR3 sequences, approximately 20% of them present only once. Sequenced sample: blood. These TCRs come from a woman aged 45 to 65 with Graves' hyperthyroidism that later progressed to Graves' ophthalmopathy.

Many counts were recorded for this clonotype. This chain links TRBV13 with TRBJ2-5; 9 bases are shared with TRBD2. There are 17 residues in the CDR3. V dropped 4 bases and J dropped 4; count of bases not matched to a gene: 13. Germline CDR1 PRHDT, CDR2 FYEKMQ (reference sequence). As DNA, the CDR3 is TGTGCCAGCAGCTCTCAGACTAGCGGTGCACGAAGAGAGACCCAGTACTTC. It encodes CASSSQTSGARRETQYF.

CDR3 nucleotides: TGCGCCAGCAGCTTGGCAGGGAAGTTAAGCGAAAAACTGTTTTTT. This sequence encodes CASSLAGKLSEKLFF. This chain uses TRBV5-1 with TRBJ1-4; possible D gene TRBD1, 5 bases. Germline assignment: CDR1 SGHRS and CDR2 YFSETQ. V shed 0 bases and J shed 8 bases, with 14 bases lying between them. The CDR3 runs to 15 residues.

The V gene is TRBV24-1, the J gene TRBJ2-7, with 11 bases aligning to TRBD2. The CDR3 is 13 amino acids. Trimming at V came to 9 bases and at J to 6 bases, leaving 6 bases not matched to a gene. In germline, CDR1 is KGHDR, CDR2 SFDVKD. DNA of the CDR3: TGTGCCACCGCACTAGCGGGAGCGTTCGAGCAGTACTTC. Its protein product is CATALAGAFEQYF.

This clonotype was found many times. The chain combines TRBV11-2 with TRBJ2-2; 7 nucleotides match TRBD2. In germline, CDR1 is SGHAT, CDR2 FQNNGV. V shed 1 base and J 7 bases; nucleotides not matched to a gene: 6. CDR3 length: 15 residues. The CDR3 nucleotides are TGTGCCAGCAGCTTAGCGCGGGAGAGGTTCGGGGAGCTGTTTTTT. Protein sequence: CASSLARERFGELFF. The whole variable domain, filled in from reference TRBV11-2 and TRBJ2-2, reads EAGVAQSPRYKIIEKRQSVAFWCNPISGHATLYWYQQILGQGPKLLIQFQNNGVVDDSQLPKDRFSAERLKGVDSTLKIQPAKLEDSAVYLCASSLARERFGELFFGEGSRLTVL.

J is TRBJ2-1 and V is TRBV2; 12 positions agree with TRBD2. Germline lookup yields CDR1 SNHLY and CDR2 FYNNEI. The CDR3 loop spans 16 amino acids. With V trimmed by 7 bases and J by 4 bases, 8 bases remained unmatched. The DNA of the CDR3 is TGTGCCAGCAACCGACTAGCGGGGGCGGCGTACAATGAGCAGTTCTTC. This translates into CASNRLAGAAYNEQFF.

This clonotype was counted once. Written as DNA, the CDR3 is TGTGCCATCAGTGAGGCGCGGGAGGGCTCGTTGGAGACCCAGTACTTC. Translating it yields CAISEAREGSLETQYF. This chain connects TRBV10-3 to TRBJ2-5, with 9 bases fitting TRBD2. The CDR3 runs to 16 residues. Trimming at V came to 2 bases and at J to 5 bases, leaving 9 bases not matched to a gene. Germline CDR1 ENHRY, CDR2 SYGVKD.

This clonotype was seen repeatedly, ten times or more. The CDR3 region is CASNPGYWTNHEQYF. The CDR3 bases are TGTGCCAGCAACCCAGGTTATTGGACCAACCACGAGCAGTACTTC. The rearrangement links TRBV6-1 to TRBJ2-7; no firm D call. This CDR3 has 15 residues. Germline CDR1 reads MNHNS; CDR2 reads SASEGT. V lost 7 bases to trimming and J lost 5 bases, with 21 bases between them.

This clonotype showed up just once. The chain has TRBV3-1 and TRBJ2-1, with TRBD2 matching 13 bases. CDR3 length: 16 residues. Germline trimming cut 1 base from V and 4 bases from J; bases unmatched to any gene: 1. Looked up from germline, CDR1 is LGHDT and CDR2 is YNNKEL (reference sequence). The CDR3 sequence: CASSQAGLAGYNEQFF. DNA of the CDR3: TGTGCCAGCAGCCAAGCGGGACTAGCGGGGTACAATGAGCAGTTCTTC.

This clonotype was observed at least ten times. This chain uses TRBV6-6 with TRBJ1-4; TRBD1 might be the D (5 bases). Trimming took 0 bases from V and 2 from J, leaving 13 bases between them. The CDR3 is 17 amino acids. The germline gives CDR1 MNHNY, CDR2 SVGAGI (reference sequence). CDR3 protein: CASSYSIPTATNEKLFF. The CDR3 nucleotides read TGTGCCAGCAGTTACTCGATTCCGACAGCCACTAATGAAAAACTGTTTTTT.

This clonotype was observed at least ten times. The rearrangement uses TRBV20-1 and TRBJ2-5; D might be TRBD2 (6 bases). Per the germline V gene, CDR1 is DFQATT and CDR2 is SNEGSKA (reference sequence). The CDR3 sequence is 13 residues long. Trimming took off 5 bases at V and 4 bases at J, with 14 bases between the two ends. In DNA, the CDR3 is TGCAGTGCTTTAGCGGTGGAGCGAGAGACCCAGTACTTC. As protein: CSALAVERETQYF.

This clonotype was counted a few times. This sequence joins TRBV7-9 and TRBJ2-4; maybe TRBD2 (7 bases). The CDR3 totals 18 residues. Trimming took off 2 bases at V and 0 bases at J, with 17 bases between the two ends. CDR1 and CDR2 (germline): SEHNR, FQNEAQ (reference sequence). Here the CDR3 DNA reads TGTGCCAGCAGCTTAAGGGGGGGTTCGGAAGTAGCCAAAAACATTCAGTACTTC. Translating gives CASSLRGGSEVAKNIQYF.

The rearrangement joins TRBV12-3 or TRBV12-4 to TRBJ1-1; D not resolved. The CDR3 loop spans 13 amino acids. Trimming took off 1 base at V and 4 bases at J, with 7 bases between the two ends. The CDR3, as DNA: TGTGCCAGCAGTTTAGGGACGGTCACTGAAGCTTTCTTT. Its protein is CASSLGTVTEAFF.

In this sample, this clonotype turned up many times. This chain uses TRBV29-1 with TRBJ1-2; the match to TRBD1 covers 7 bases. Germline trimming cut 8 bases from V and 5 bases from J; bases unmatched to any gene: 17. Germline V gene data show CDR1 as SQVTM and CDR2 as ANQGSEA. This CDR3 contains 15 residues. As DNA, the CDR3 is TGCAGCCCGTTGTGGAAACGACAGGGTGTATATGGCTACACCTTC. It is translated as CSPLWKRQGVYGYTF.

This clonotype showed up many times. The V call is TRBV20-1, the J call TRBJ2-7; 7 bases line up with TRBD2. V shed 3 bases and J 3 bases; nucleotides not matched to a gene: 11. This CDR3 contains 15 residues. Germline CDR1 DFQATT, CDR2 SNEGSKA (reference sequence). For the CDR3, the DNA is TGCAGTGCTAGCCCGTTCATAGCGGGCAGCTACGAGCAGTACTTC. It specifies CSASPFIAGSYEQYF.

This clonotype was recorded at least ten times. The chain has TRBV9 and TRBJ2-5; D tentatively fits TRBD1 or TRBD2 (6 bases each). V was cut by 1 base and J by 2 bases, with 12 bases left in between. Germline loops: CDR1 SGDLS, CDR2 YYNGEE. This CDR3 is 15 amino acids long. CDR3 region: CASSVSGDKQETQYF. CDR3 DNA sequence: TGTGCCAGCAGCGTATCGGGGGACAAACAAGAGACCCAGTACTTC.

The table lists this clonotype with many counts. The CDR3 coding sequence is TGTGCCAGCAGTTTATGGGGGAAACAGGGGGGACAAAACTCACAAGAGACCCAGTACTTC. As protein: CASSLWGKQGGQNSQETQYF. The gene calls are TRBV28 and TRBJ2-5; 8 bases agree with TRBD1. V was pared by 0 bases and J by 2 bases, with 17 bases of the junction left unmatched. Looked up from germline, CDR1 is MDHEN and CDR2 is SYDVKM. This CDR3 is built from 20 residues.

This chain's CDR3 is CASSLGDRGWYQPQHF. CDR3 DNA: TGTGCCAGCAGTTTGGGGGACAGGGGGTGGTATCAGCCCCAGCATTTT. The V gene is TRBV12-3 or TRBV12-4, the J gene TRBJ1-5, with TRBD1 matching over 11 bases. There are 16 residues in the CDR3. The V segment lost 3 bases and the J segment 5 bases; nucleotides outside the gene matches: 6.

Notes on this clonotype: Just one base apart from a much larger clone, this may be a read error. DNA of the CDR3: TGTGCCAGCAGCTCCGGGACAGGCCCATTTTCCGAGCAGTACTTC. This translates into CASSSGTGPFSEQYF. This chain connects TRBV5-6 to TRBJ2-7; 8 bases are a match to TRBD1. Germline CDR1 is SGHDT and CDR2 is YYEEEE. This CDR3 has 15 residues. With 3 bases clipped from V and 6 bases from J, the junction kept 11 bases outside the gene matches.

This clonotype was recorded many times. This rearrangement joins TRBV12-3 or TRBV12-4 to TRBJ2-5; D remains unclear. The CDR3 is 13 residues long. V gave up 5 bases and J gave up 7 bases, with 14 bases separating them. CDR3 in amino acids: CASSPAPSGTQYF. CDR3 DNA: TGTGCCAGCAGTCCCGCCCCCTCGGGGACCCAGTACTTC.

This clonotype was recorded a few times. This chain uses TRBV7-2 with TRBJ2-7; 10 positions match TRBD1. J was trimmed by 2 bases and V by 5 bases; bases with no gene match: 3. Germline V gene data show CDR1 as SGHTA and CDR2 as FQGNSA. This CDR3 is 14 amino acids long. The CDR3 loop reads CASSGQGGTYEQYF. The CDR3 coding sequence is TGTGCCAGCAGCGGACAGGGGGGTACCTACGAGCAGTACTTC.

This clonotype was observed many times. The rearrangement links TRBV6-1 to TRBJ2-7; possible D gene TRBD1, 7 bases. This CDR3 is built from 15 residues. Germline values: CDR1 MNHNS, CDR2 SASEGT. Trimming shortened V by 3 bases and J by 4 bases, and 16 bases separated the two germline ends. In DNA, the CDR3 is TGTGCCAGCAGTGACCGACAGGGAGGCCCTTACGAGCAGTACTTC. Encoded protein: CASSDRQGGPYEQYF.

The table lists this clonotype with many counts. The chain carries TRBV5-1 and TRBJ2-3; D gene uncertain. V was pared by 5 bases and J by 0 bases, with 10 bases between. Germline lookup yields CDR1 SGHRS and CDR2 YFSETQ. The CDR3 consists of 14 residues. The CDR3 DNA reads TGCGCCAGCAGGGACGGAGCTAGCACAGATACGCAGTATTTT. It yields the protein CASRDGASTDTQYF.

This clonotype came up many times. This sequence joins TRBV7-2 and TRBJ2-7; possibly TRBD2 for D (7 bases). This CDR3 is built from 15 residues. The V gene lost 1 base and the J gene lost 0 bases, with 10 bases spanning the gap. Germline lookup yields CDR1 SGHTA and CDR2 FQGNSA. The CDR3 loop reads CASSLVRGASYEQYF. The CDR3, as DNA: TGTGCCAGCAGCTTAGTTCGGGGGGCCTCCTACGAGCAGTACTTC.

In its sample, this clonotype was seen a few times. The gene calls are TRBV19 and TRBJ1-3; unclear D gene. CDR3 length: 13 amino acids. V was pared by 5 bases and J by 2 bases, with 7 bases between. The V gene's germline CDR1 is LNHDA and CDR2 SQIVND (reference sequence). CDR3 sequence reads: CASSDQPGNTIYF. The DNA for the CDR3 is TGTGCCAGTAGTGACCAACCTGGAAACACCATATATTTT.

The table lists this clonotype with many counts. The rearrangement joins TRBV5-1 to TRBJ2-5; D possibly uses TRBD1 or TRBD2 (6 bases each). This CDR3 region has 14 residues. The germline V gene encodes CDR1 SGHRS and CDR2 YFSETQ. V lost 0 bases to trimming and J lost 5 bases, with 11 bases between them. CDR3 nucleotide sequence: TGCGCCAGCAGCTTGGTGGGGGGCCAGGAGACCCAGTACTTC. Amino acid sequence: CASSLVGGQETQYF.